This T cell receptor beta chain is from a study of neoadjuvant nivolumab and ipilimumab in lung cancer (dated by TCRdb to about 2020). Some background on the complete study: Nivolumab was administered intravenously at 3 mg/kg on days 1, 15 and 29, and in the combination arm ipilimumab 1 mg/kg was added on day 1 only. The primary endpoint of the trial was the rate of major pathologic response (MPR) in the intention-to-treat population of each study arm. Of the roughly 45 patients with operable NSCLC treated in the trial, approximately 23 were randomized to nivolumab monotherapy and roughly 20 to nivolumab plus ipilimumab. TCR repertoires were compared between pretherapy (baseline) peripheral blood and tumors resected at surgery after neoadjuvant immune checkpoint blockade. Seven patients had matched pretherapy and resected tumor pairs analyzed, with four treated with nivolumab and three with nivolumab plus ipilimumab.

Broad study findings and their caveats: No significant correlation was found between TCR clonality and pathologic tumor regression, and only one major-pathologic-response sample was available for the clonality analysis. Tumor T-cell richness and clonality rose from pretherapy to surgery in three of three dual-therapy tumors but in only two of four nivolumab-treated tumors. A small number of samples underwent TCR sequencing. Pretherapy blood TCR richness correlated positively with richness in tumors resected after neoadjuvant therapy (Spearman R of about 0.82). Compared with tumor-adjacent uninvolved lung, resected tumors had greater TCR richness and clonality, and increases showed up in more of the dual-therapy-treated tumors.

For this clone: Its antigen remains unidentified. Base qualities were left out, and no much larger clone turns up one base away.

Trimming costs V 4 bases and J 8 bases, and their ends lie 20 bases apart. Reading the germline V gene gives CDR1 KGHSH and CDR2 LQKENI. From the cysteine through the phenylalanine, the CDR3 covers 15 amino acids. Just CDR3 DNA is preserved here, 45 bases in frame from base 1. Reading the label with the study, this specimen's time point is: at surgical resection after neoadjuvant nivolumab +/- ipilimumab. The samples were obtained from NEOSTAR, a phase 2 randomized trial that tested neoadjuvant nivolumab or nivolumab plus ipilimumab, followed by surgery, in operable NSCLC. Receptor amplification or capture employed the immunoSEQ multiplex PCR assay. Per the source publication's procedure: Repertoires were summarized in terms of richness and clonality, and significantly expanded and contracted clones between pre- and post-therapy samples were identified. The clones in this table, taken by TCRdb from immuneACCESS, are in-frame only. Not every clone is retained; where verified, under half of the shortfall comes from an unresolved V gene, and the cause of the rest is unknown. That table supplies the V and J calls and clone size; D and trimming were determined from the DNA. This sample comprises 4,000 to 5,000 clones, 70% to 75% of them detected only once. About 10% of the sample is in the top ten clones.

The sequences come from tumor tissue, collected after neoadjuvant nivolumab, alone or with ipilimumab, at or shortly before surgery. This chain is built from TRBV18 and TRBJ1-2, with a weak D call of TRBD1 (6 bases match). This clonotype was obtained from an adult with non-small cell lung cancer. The CDR3 loop reads CASSHADGGLGGYTF. The nucleotides are TGTGCCAGCTCACACGCGGACGGGGGCCTAGGCGGCTACACCTTC. Supplemented by the reference TRBV18 and TRBJ1-2 proteins around the CDR3, the complete variable domain is NAGVMQNPRHLVRRRGQEARLRCSPMKGHSHVYWYRQLPEEGLKFMVYLQKENIIDESGMPKERFSAEFPKEGPSILRIQQVVRGDSAAYFCASSHADGGLGGYTFGSGTRLTVV.